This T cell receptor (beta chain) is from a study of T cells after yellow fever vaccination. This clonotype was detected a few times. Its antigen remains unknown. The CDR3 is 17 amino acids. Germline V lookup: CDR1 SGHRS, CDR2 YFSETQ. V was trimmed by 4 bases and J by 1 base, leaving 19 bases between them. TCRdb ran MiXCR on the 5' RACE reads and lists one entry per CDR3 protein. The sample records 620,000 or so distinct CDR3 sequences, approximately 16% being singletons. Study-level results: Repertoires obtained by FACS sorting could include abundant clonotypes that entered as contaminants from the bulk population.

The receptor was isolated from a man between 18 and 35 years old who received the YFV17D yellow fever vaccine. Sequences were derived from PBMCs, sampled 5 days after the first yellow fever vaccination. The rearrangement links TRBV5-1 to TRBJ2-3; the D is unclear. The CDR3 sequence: CASSLGSPASRTDTQYF. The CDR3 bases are TGCGCCAGCAGCCTCGGATCTCCGGCAAGCCGCACAGATACGCAGTATTTT.